Below are 16 T cell receptor beta chains sequenced from a single sample in a study of identical twins. One entry per CDR3 protein results from TCRdb running MiXCR on the 5' RACE reads. This sample has under 900,000 distinct CDR3 sequences, with about 18% found just once. This sample was shared with a second study, whose subject was T cells expressing NK-cell markers.

The sample was PBMCs. These receptors originate from a woman between 18 and 29 years old in good health.

The CDR3 loop reads CSATSSPNTGELFF. CDR3 bases: TGCAGTGCTACTTCTAGCCCGAACACCGGGGAGCTGTTTTTT. The chain combines TRBV20-1 with TRBJ2-2, with a tentative D call TRBD2 (5 bases). Trimming cost V 4 bases and J 0 bases, with 9 bases left between them. This CDR3 comprises 14 residues. Per the germline V gene, CDR1 is DFQATT and CDR2 is SNEGSKA (reference sequence).

The chain joins TRBV20-1 to TRBJ2-5, with 8 positions matching TRBD2. The CDR3 consists of 13 residues. From germline, CDR1 is DFQATT and CDR2 SNEGSKA (reference sequence). J gave up 5 bases and V 1 base, and 3 bases lay outside the gene matches. The CDR3: CSARGASGETQYF. The CDR3 DNA reads as TGCAGTGCTAGAGGGGCTAGCGGGGAGACCCAGTACTTC.

This clonotype was counted between two and nine times. V and J are TRBV6-1 and TRBJ2-1; 12 nucleotides line up with TRBD2. V gave up 7 bases and J gave up 8 bases; unmatched junction bases: 6. This CDR3 is built from 14 residues. Germline V gives CDR1 MNHNS, CDR2 SASEGT. The CDR3 DNA is TGTGCCAGCAAACTAGCGGGAGGAGTCTATGAGCAGTTCTTC. Translation gives CASKLAGGVYEQFF.

This clonotype was observed at least ten times. The genes are TRBV7-9 and TRBJ2-5; 11 nucleotides align to TRBD1. Germline CDR1 and CDR2: SEHNR and FQNEAQ (reference sequence). The CDR3 spans 15 residues. With V trimmed by 4 bases and J by 1 base, 2 bases remained unmatched. CDR3 protein: CASSSGTGGQETQYF. For the CDR3, the DNA is TGTGCCAGCAGCTCCGGGACAGGGGGCCAAGAGACCCAGTACTTC.

The V call is TRBV3-1, the J call TRBJ2-7; D possibly matches TRBD1 or TRBD2 (6 bases each). The length of the CDR3 is 13 residues. Trimming left V 2 bases short and J 7 bases short, with 12 bases between. Per the germline V gene, CDR1 is LGHDT and CDR2 is YNNKEL (reference sequence). CDR3 amino acids: CASSQLEGGEQYF. The CDR3 bases are TGTGCCAGCAGCCAACTTGAGGGGGGTGAGCAGTACTTC.

The chain employs TRBV15 and TRBJ1-5; D may be TRBD1 (6 bases). V lost 1 base to trimming and J lost 3 bases, with 10 bases between them. CDR3 size: 15 residues. The germline V gene has CDR1 LNHNV and CDR2 YYDKDF (reference sequence). CDR3 protein: CATSRGQVTNQPQHF. For the CDR3, the DNA is TGTGCCACCAGCAGAGGACAGGTTACCAATCAGCCCCAGCATTTT. Complete variable domain (other parts from reference TRBV15 and TRBJ1-5): DAMVIQNPRYQVTQFGKPVTLSCSQTLNHNVMYWYQQKSSQAPKLLFHYYDKDFNNEADTPDNFQSRRPNTSFCFLDIRSPGLGDTAMYLCATSRGQVTNQPQHFGDGTRLSIL.

The chain uses TRBV2 and TRBJ2-1, with D uncertain. Trimming took 10 bases from V and 6 from J, leaving 10 bases between them. This CDR3 has 11 residues. The germline V gene has CDR1 SNHLY and CDR2 FYNNEI. The CDR3 sequence is CATRTGNEQFF. The DNA of the CDR3 is TGTGCCACCAGGACCGGCAATGAGCAGTTCTTC.

This clonotype was counted a few times. The V and J genes are TRBV27 and TRBJ2-1, with 9 bases matching TRBD2. This CDR3 is 20 amino acids long. The V gene end was trimmed by 5 bases and the J gene end by 5 bases; junction bases not matched to a gene: 22. Germline V gene sequence: CDR1 MNHEY, CDR2 SMNVEV (reference sequence). The CDR3 nucleotides are TGTGCCAGCAGTCCGACATCCGCGTGGGCGGGAGGGCCTTATAACAATGAGCAGTTCTTC. This gives the protein CASSPTSAWAGGPYNNEQFF.

The J gene is TRBJ2-3, the V gene TRBV5-1; 11 bases align to TRBD2. Germline V CDR1 and CDR2: SGHRS, YFSETQ. The CDR3 sequence is 17 residues long. Trimming took 0 bases from V and 1 from J; bases not matched to a gene: 4. DNA for the CDR3: TGCGCCAGCAGCTTGGTAGTGACTAGCGGGGGCACAGATACGCAGTATTTT. Amino acids: CASSLVVTSGGTDTQYF.

This clonotype was seen more than once but under ten times. The gene calls are TRBV9 and TRBJ1-1; TRBD1 matches at 11 bases. The CDR3 sequence is 15 residues long. The V segment lost 2 bases and the J segment 6 bases; nucleotides outside the gene matches: 6. Germline V gene sequence: CDR1 SGDLS, CDR2 YYNGEE. CDR3 residues: CASSVGQGAQAEAFF. CDR3 coding DNA: TGTGCCAGCAGCGTCGGACAGGGGGCGCAGGCTGAAGCTTTCTTT.

The chain carries TRBV7-2 and TRBJ1-5, with 8 bases identical to TRBD1. The CDR3 has 16 amino acids. V lost 5 bases and J lost 4; bases outside the gene matches: 10. CDR1 and CDR2 (germline): SGHTA, FQGNSA. The CDR3 bases are TGTGCCAGCAGCCGTCAGGGGGCAAGGTCGAATCAGCCCCAGCATTTT. It specifies CASSRQGARSNQPQHF.

The CDR3 nucleotides read TGTGCCAGCAGCCCAGACAGGGGGCCTAATCAGCCCCAGCATTTT. This codes for CASSPDRGPNQPQHF. The chain carries TRBV27 and TRBJ1-5; 10 bases map to TRBD1. The CDR3 sequence is 15 residues long. Trimming removed 6 bases from V and 4 bases from J; junction bases left unmatched: 6. The V gene's germline CDR1 is MNHEY and CDR2 SMNVEV (reference sequence).

This clonotype occurred a few times. The J gene is TRBJ2-3, the V gene TRBV20-1; TRBD2 aligns across 7 bases. Germline lookup yields CDR1 DFQATT and CDR2 SNEGSKA (reference sequence). With V trimmed by 0 bases and J by 6 bases, 12 bases remained unmatched. The CDR3 totals 16 residues. CDR3 in DNA: TGCAGTGCTAGAGATGGGAGGGCACCCAGTGGGGATACGCAGTATTTT. Protein: CSARDGRAPSGDTQYF.

Only a few counts were recorded for this clonotype. The rearrangement joins TRBV11-2 to TRBJ2-7; 8 bases fit TRBD2. Trimming removed 5 bases from V and 0 bases from J; junction bases left unmatched: 15. Germline CDR1 SGHAT, CDR2 FQNNGV. The CDR3 contains 18 residues. The CDR3, as DNA: TGTGCCAGCAGCCCAAGGCGGTCAGCGGGGGAGAGCTCCTACGAGCAGTACTTC. This translates into CASSPRRSAGESSYEQYF.

V usage is TRBV18 and J usage is TRBJ1-2, with a possible D match to TRBD1 (5 bases). V was shortened by 5 bases and J by 7 bases, with 17 bases between the two germline ends. The CDR3 runs 14 residues. Germline-derived CDR1 and CDR2 are KGHSH and LQKENI. The CDR3 reads CASSGTSLVGGYTF. The CDR3 nucleotides are TGTGCCAGCTCAGGGACGTCCCTCGTGGGTGGCTACACCTTC.

This sequence joins TRBV29-1 and TRBJ2-7, with TRBD1 as a possible D gene (6 bases). From germline, CDR1 is SQVTM and CDR2 ANQGSEA. The CDR3 runs 15 residues. The ends were cut back, 3 bases at V and 3 bases at J, with 18 bases in the middle. The CDR3 region has the DNA TGCAGCGTTGATAGAAGGGACAAGGGGGTCTACGAGCAGTACTTC. Translation gives CSVDRRDKGVYEQYF.